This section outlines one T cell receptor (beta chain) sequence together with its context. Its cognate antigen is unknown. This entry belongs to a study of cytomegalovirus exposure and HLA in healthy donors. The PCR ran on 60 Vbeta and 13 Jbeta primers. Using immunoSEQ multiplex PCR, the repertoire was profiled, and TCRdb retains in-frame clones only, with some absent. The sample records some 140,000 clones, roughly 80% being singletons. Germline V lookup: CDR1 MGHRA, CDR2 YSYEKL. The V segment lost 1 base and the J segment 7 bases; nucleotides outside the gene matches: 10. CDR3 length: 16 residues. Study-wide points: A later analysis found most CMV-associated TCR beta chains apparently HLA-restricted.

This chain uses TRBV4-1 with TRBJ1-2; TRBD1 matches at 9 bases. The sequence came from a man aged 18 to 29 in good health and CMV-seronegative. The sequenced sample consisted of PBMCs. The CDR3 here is CASSQAGGQGSSGYTF. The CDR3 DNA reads TGCGCCAGCAGCCAAGCAGGAGGACAGGGGTCATCTGGCTACACCTTC.